Listed below are T cell receptor beta chains from one sample, sequenced in a study of blood T cell repertoires in COVID-19. Profiling relied on immunoSEQ multiplex PCR, and the TCRdb table lists in-frame clones only, not all of them. The sample lists 120,000 or so clones; almost 85% were seen once. The sequenced sample consisted of peripheral blood. The receptors stem from a woman aged 25 to 39 who had recovered from COVID-19. Each CDR3 is given without its conserved first and last residue. Each record gives: V gene, clone size, CDR3 protein. Expanded clones are given a class, and other clones once, few, many or no size at all.

TRBV19 NA ASPVGSGRVPNEQF
TRBV27 NA ASSLLLAGGVIEQY
TRBV7-2 once ASSLDGTYNSPLH
TRBV7-8 NA ASIPKRDPFAEQY
TRBV7-3 NA ARGDEGIRFNQPQH
TRBV3-1/TRBV3-2 NA ASSQKGTGGNIQY
TRBV29-1 NA SVALGRPPEETQY
TRBV5-6 NA ASSFYRTENTEAF
TRBV4-1 NA ASSQDLGSGGRNEQF
TRBV19 NA ASSITTDNDYEQY
TRBV18 NA ASSPKQGPNTEAF
TRBV7-8 NA ASSPAGGVHEQY
TRBV29-1 NA SVVGTSERTYNEQF
TRBV7-3 few ASSLFPSGGSYNEQF
TRBV5-1 NA ASSWRDASYNEQF
TRBV24-1 NA ATSDTGTGGAGELF
TRBV4-1 NA ASSQGEKSSYNEQF
TRBV29-1 many SVEASGPWYTQY
TRBV12-3/TRBV12-4 NA ASSPQRGSEAF
TRBV5-6 NA ATARGGLGETQY
TRBV6-5 few ASSTGGGYT
TRBV27 NA ASSSRREADVYGYT
TRBV7-8 NA ASSPWTGVNNEQF
TRBV19 once ASSIRTGNTGELF
TRBV11-2 once ASSYPGREQY
TRBV5-8 NA ASSFPGGGTEAF
TRBV29-1 NA SVDTTLAVYNSPLH
TRBV7-6 once ASSAFGGVFQMNTEAF
TRBV29-1 once SVARGIGDQY
TRBV6-1 once ASTDSREQY
TRBV7-3 NA ASSLGGYNSPLH